The TCR beta chain described here comes from a study of identical twins. TCRdb processed the 5' RACE reads anew with MiXCR; each CDR3 protein has one entry. The sample holds about 470,000 distinct CDR3 sequences, roughly 26% seen once. The ends lost 2 bases at V and 6 bases at J; junction bases unmatched: 4. This CDR3 region has 14 residues. The same data also went into a second study, on T cells expressing NK-cell markers. From that paper: The authors derived TCR beta repertoires from sorted CD3+CD56+NKG2C+, CD3+CD56+NKG2C- and CD3+CD56-NKG2C+ T cells. Four donors likewise had their CD3+CD56-NKG2C+ fraction led by these clonotypes.

The chain employs TRBV12-3 or TRBV12-4 and TRBJ1-2; TRBD1 matches at 9 bases. The TCR comes from a woman under 30 in good health. Input material: CD4+ T cells sorted from blood. CDR3 region: CASSLWDRDNGYTF. In DNA, the CDR3 is TGTGCCAGCAGTTTATGGGACAGGGACAATGGCTACACCTTC.